This T cell receptor (beta chain) was sequenced in a study of regulatory T cells in long-lasting Graves disease. At the level of the study: Graves' patients, diagnosed recently, had received antithyroid drugs under 3 months.

The study, taken as a whole, reports: Persistent cases of Graves' showed reduced TCR diversity relative to newly diagnosed patients.

Specified time point: newly diagnosed GD, antithyroid drugs for less than 3 months. Extracted RNA from PBMCs served as the source of the TCR library. A note on this clonotype: The antigen is unknown.

Germline V gives CDR1 MNHEY, CDR2 SMNVEV (reference sequence). CDR3 length: 15 residues. V dropped 6 bases and J dropped 5 bases, with 17 bases sitting between them. Arm-PCR of CDR3 regions and iRepertoire HTBI primers were the basis on which TCR beta libraries were built. Each CDR3 protein gets one entry after TCRdb re-called the multiplex PCR reads with MiXCR. The sample lists fewer than 650,000 distinct CDR3 sequences, 15% to 20% occurring once. In addition, the sample was reused for a study of T cells in Graves' hyperthyroidism and ophthalmopathy. Per that study: Carried out on the TCR CDR3, a first-round RT-PCR used the HTBI primer set. Ophthalmopathy was distinguished from stable hyperthyroidism by 13 V-J signatures.

This chain links TRBV27 with TRBJ2-1; tentatively, D is TRBD2 (6 bases). This specimen consisted of peripheral blood mononuclear cells (PBMCs), obtained at new diagnosis, from a patient treated with antithyroid drugs. The sequence came from a man between 18 and 29 years old with Graves disease. The CDR3 is CASRTGLRLDNEQFF. In DNA, the CDR3 is TGTGCCAGCAGGACGGGACTCCGTCTGGACAATGAGCAGTTCTTC.